These 27 T cell receptor beta chains came from one sample sequenced in a study of T cell changes during pregnancy in multiple sclerosis. The method was immunoSEQ multiplex PCR; TCRdb's version includes in-frame clones alone and lacks a portion of them. Of 35,000 to 45,000 clones in the sample, 85% to 90% were seen once. The sequenced sample was peripheral blood, obtained in the second trimester of pregnancy. The receptors shown here come from a female donor in good health, enrolled as a control in a pregnancy study.

The V gene is TRBV19, the J gene TRBJ2-7; D may be TRBD2 (5 bases). The CDR3 is 16 residues long. Germline assignment: CDR1 LNHDA and CDR2 SQIVND (reference sequence). V was trimmed by 5 bases and J by 4 bases, leaving 21 bases between them. The chain's CDR3 is CASSPPPPGKLYEQYF. The CDR3 region has the DNA TGTGCCAGTAGTCCGCCTCCCCCGGGGAAACTGTACGAGCAGTACTTC.

The chain links TRBV29-1 to TRBJ2-3; maybe TRBD2 (5 bases). The CDR3 runs to 11 residues. Trimming cost V 8 bases and J 6 bases, with 12 bases left between them. The germline CDR1 and CDR2 sequences are SQVTM and ANQGSEA. This chain's CDR3 is CSFRSGDTQYF. DNA for the CDR3: TGCAGCTTTCGCAGCGGCGATACGCAGTATTTT.

V usage is TRBV11-2 and J usage is TRBJ2-7, with TRBD1 matching 8 bases. Germline lookup yields CDR1 SGHAT and CDR2 FQNNGV. The V gene end was trimmed by 8 bases and the J gene end by 2 bases; junction bases not matched to a gene: 2. The length of the CDR3 is 12 residues. CDR3 sequence: CASGTGTYEQYF. The CDR3 DNA follows: TGTGCCAGCGGGACAGGTACCTACGAGCAGTACTTC.

The V gene is TRBV9, the J gene TRBJ2-1; 7 nucleotides agree with TRBD2. V trimming: 0 bases; J trimming: 3 bases; junction bases outside the gene matches: 12. Germline V lookup: CDR1 SGDLS, CDR2 YYNGEE. This CDR3 spans 18 amino acids. The CDR3 spells CASSVDPPERGFYNEQFF. The CDR3 DNA sequence: TGTGCCAGCAGCGTAGATCCCCCCGAGCGGGGTTTCTACAATGAGCAGTTCTTC.

The chain has TRBV7-2 and TRBJ2-1, with D tentatively TRBD2 (5 bases). V was trimmed by 1 base and J by 8 bases, leaving 12 bases between them. The CDR3 spans 14 residues. CDR1 and CDR2 from the germline V gene are SGHTA and FQGNSA. The chain's CDR3 is CASSLVLGSDEQFF. CDR3 coding DNA: TGTGCCAGCAGCTTAGTCCTAGGTAGCGATGAGCAGTTCTTC.

The rearrangement links TRBV6-5 to TRBJ1-1; no reliable D call. CDR3 size: 11 residues. From germline, CDR1 is MNHEY and CDR2 SVGAGI. The germline V and J ends were trimmed by 7 bases and 4 bases, with 7 bases remaining between them. CDR3 sequence: CASMSGTEAFF. The CDR3 DNA reads as TGTGCCAGCATGAGTGGCACTGAAGCTTTCTTT.

The J gene is TRBJ1-4, the V gene TRBV27; 11 bases align to TRBD1. Germline V gene lookup returns CDR1 MNHEY and CDR2 SMNVEV (reference sequence). The CDR3 has 16 amino acids. J gave up 7 bases and V 8 bases, and 12 bases lay outside the gene matches. The DNA for the CDR3 is TGTGCCAGCCGTCTACGGTCGGGACAGGGGGTTGAAAAACTGTTTTTT. It specifies CASRLRSGQGVEKLFF.

This chain uses TRBV19 with TRBJ2-3; D is unclear. The CDR3 runs to 13 residues. V lost 3 bases to trimming and J lost 1 base, with 5 bases between them. Germline CDR1 reads LNHDA; CDR2 reads SQIVND (reference sequence). CDR3 sequence reads: CASSIRGTDTQYF. Written as DNA, the CDR3 is TGTGCCAGTAGTATTCGGGGCACAGATACGCAGTATTTT. Full variable domain (rest looked up from reference TRBV19 and TRBJ2-3): DGGITQSPKYLFRKEGQNVTLSCEQNLNHDAMYWYRQDPGQGLRLIYYSQIVNDFQKGDIAEGYSVSREKKESFPLTVTSAQKNPTAFYLCASSIRGTDTQYFGPGTRLTVL.

The gene calls are TRBV30 and TRBJ2-7; weak D call: TRBD2 (6 bases). The ends were cut back, 5 bases at V and 4 bases at J, with 12 bases in the middle. The CDR3 runs to 12 residues. Germline-derived CDR1 and CDR2 are GTSNPN and SVGIG (reference sequence). CDR3 sequence (DNA): TGTGCCTGGGGAAATGCGGGGTACGAGCAGTACTTC. It specifies CAWGNAGYEQYF.

This rearrangement joins TRBV6-5 to TRBJ1-1; a weak D match, TRBD1 (5 bases). V was pared by 8 bases and J by 5 bases, with 15 bases between. CDR1 MNHEY and CDR2 SVGAGI come from the germline V gene. CDR3 size: 13 residues. Written as DNA, the CDR3 is TGTGCCAGCGTTGGGGGGGGAGGGACTGAAGCTTTCTTT. Its translation: CASVGGGGTEAFF.

DNA for the CDR3: TGTGCCAGCTCACAAGTAGCTAACTATGGCTACACCTTC. Translation: CASSQVANYGYTF. The chain recombines TRBV18 with TRBJ1-2; no clear D. Germline CDR1 reads KGHSH; CDR2 reads LQKENI. V lost 4 bases to trimming and J lost 0 bases, with 6 bases between them. The CDR3 covers 13 residues. Based on the CDR3 plus reference TRBV18 and TRBJ1-2, the full variable domain is NAGVMQNPRHLVRRRGQEARLRCSPMKGHSHVYWYRQLPEEGLKFMVYLQKENIIDESGMPKERFSAEFPKEGPSILRIQQVVRGDSAAYFCASSQVANYGYTFGSGTRLTVV.

The chain uses TRBV10-3 and TRBJ1-1; 8 bases fit TRBD1. CDR3 size: 14 residues. Germline trimming cut 10 bases from V and 0 bases from J; bases unmatched to any gene: 7. Germline CDR1 reads ENHRY; CDR2 reads SYGVKD. The CDR3 DNA reads as TGTGCCACCCGACAGGGGCGACTGAACACTGAAGCTTTCTTT. Protein product: CATRQGRLNTEAFF.

This chain links TRBV6-5 with TRBJ1-6; D ambiguous. Looked up from germline, CDR1 is MNHEY and CDR2 is SVGAGI. V lost 7 bases to trimming and J lost 7 bases, with 17 bases between them. This CDR3 is 15 amino acids long. The CDR3 sequence: CASTSPGAGNSPLHF. Here the CDR3 DNA reads TGTGCCAGCACGTCACCGGGAGCCGGGAATTCACCCCTCCACTTT.

DNA for the CDR3: TGCGCCAGCAGCTTGGAGGGGAACTATGGCTACACCTTC. Translation: CASSLEGNYGYTF. The gene calls are TRBV5-1 and TRBJ1-2; D is perhaps TRBD1 (5 bases). Trimming stripped 0 bases from V and 2 bases from J, with 5 bases between. Looked up from germline, CDR1 is SGHRS and CDR2 is YFSETQ. The CDR3 contains 13 residues. The full variable domain, with the rest looked up from reference TRBV5-1 and TRBJ1-2, is KAGVTQTPRYLIKTRGQQVTLSCSPISGHRSVSWYQQTPGQGLQFLFEYFSETQRNKGNFPGRFSGRQFSNSRSEMNVSTLELGDSALYLCASSLEGNYGYTFGSGTRLTVV.

This sequence joins TRBV9 and TRBJ1-2; D is unclear. The CDR3 covers 12 residues. Trimming pared 8 bases from V and 4 bases from J, leaving 12 bases between. From germline, CDR1 is SGDLS and CDR2 YYNGEE. The DNA for the CDR3 is TGTGCCAGTTACGAGGCGATCTATGGCTACACCTTC. Protein: CASYEAIYGYTF.

This rearrangement joins TRBV19 to TRBJ2-4; 7 bases match TRBD1. There are 14 residues in the CDR3. Germline V gives CDR1 LNHDA, CDR2 SQIVND (reference sequence). After removal of 6 bases from V and 5 bases from J, the junction contained 7 bases not matched to a gene. The CDR3 DNA reads TGTGCCAGTAGCCAATCGGGACAGCAAAACATTCAGTACTTC. Amino acids: CASSQSGQQNIQYF.

The chain is built from TRBV19 and TRBJ1-4; 7 bases fit TRBD1. J gave up 4 bases and V 3 bases, and 5 bases lay outside the gene matches. This CDR3 is 15 amino acids long. Germline lookup yields CDR1 LNHDA and CDR2 SQIVND (reference sequence). CDR3: CASSIRTGNNEKLFF. DNA for the CDR3: TGTGCCAGTAGTATCCGGACAGGAAATAATGAAAAACTGTTTTTT.

This clone was seen just once. The chain joins TRBV28 to TRBJ1-2; D perhaps matches TRBD1 (5 bases). CDR3 length: 13 amino acids. Germline lookup yields CDR1 MDHEN and CDR2 SYDVKM. Trimming shortened V by 1 base and J by 8 bases, and 11 bases separated the two germline ends. The CDR3 nucleotides read TGTGCCAGCAGTTTATTAGCAGGGTCGGGCTACACCTTC. Translating gives CASSLLAGSGYTF.

The V gene is TRBV7-9, the J gene TRBJ2-1; 10 nucleotides match TRBD2. The CDR3 runs 15 residues. Germline V gene data show CDR1 as SEHNR and CDR2 as FQNEAQ (reference sequence). V gave up 0 bases and J gave up 4 bases; unmatched junction bases: 0. The CDR3 here is CASSLAAGGYNEQFF. CDR3 nucleotides: TGTGCCAGCAGCTTAGCAGCGGGGGGGTACAATGAGCAGTTCTTC.

The J gene is TRBJ2-4, the V gene TRBV15, with TRBD2 matching 8 bases. The V and J ends lost 1 base and 1 base, in that order; junction bases with no gene match: 0. The CDR3 is made up of 15 amino acids. CDR1 is LNHNV and CDR2 is YYDKDF in the germline V gene (reference sequence). The CDR3 here is CATSRVAGAKNIQYF. Written as DNA, the CDR3 is TGTGCCACCAGCAGAGTAGCGGGGGCCAAAAACATTCAGTACTTC.

This clone was counted a single time. The V call is TRBV4-1, the J call TRBJ2-3; D may be TRBD2 (5 bases). Germline CDR1 MGHRA, CDR2 YSYEKL. The V and J ends lost 3 bases and 4 bases respectively, with 8 bases between them. This CDR3 is 13 amino acids long. CDR3 residues: CASSHGLSDTQYF. As DNA, the CDR3 is TGCGCCAGCAGCCATGGACTTTCAGATACGCAGTATTTT.

The chain combines TRBV9 with TRBJ1-1; 7 bases are a match to TRBD1. The CDR3 spans 14 residues. V gave up 3 bases and J gave up 1 base; unmatched junction bases: 3. Germline CDR1 and CDR2: SGDLS and YYNGEE. The CDR3 nucleotides are TGTGCCAGCAGCGCAGGGGGTTGGAACACTGAAGCTTTCTTT. This translates into CASSAGGWNTEAFF.

The chain combines TRBV5-4 with TRBJ2-7, with a tentative D call TRBD2 (5 bases). Looked up from germline, CDR1 is SGHNT and CDR2 is YYREEE (reference sequence). Trimming took off 2 bases at V and 3 bases at J, with 9 bases between the two ends. The CDR3 contains 13 residues. The CDR3 sequence is CASSFGVRYEQYF. The CDR3 DNA sequence: TGTGCCAGCAGCTTCGGGGTACGCTACGAGCAGTACTTC.

The chain joins TRBV5-1 to TRBJ2-1; D ambiguous. This CDR3 comprises 16 residues. The V gene's germline CDR1 is SGHRS and CDR2 YFSETQ. The V and J ends lost 9 bases and 0 bases respectively, with 19 bases between them. CDR3 nucleotides: TGCGCCACCAAACCTGCGACTCTAAGCTCCTACAATGAGCAGTTCTTC. Translating it yields CATKPATLSSYNEQFF.

The gene calls are TRBV5-1 and TRBJ2-1; 8 bases align to TRBD1. Germline trimming cut 4 bases from V and 0 bases from J; bases unmatched to any gene: 6. The CDR3 totals 16 residues. Germline V gene sequence: CDR1 SGHRS, CDR2 YFSETQ. The DNA for the CDR3 is TGCGCCAGCAGCCCCCAGGGGGCGAGCTCCTACAATGAGCAGTTCTTC. Residues: CASSPQGASSYNEQFF.

This clone was observed once. The chain uses TRBV6-1 and TRBJ2-1; D may be TRBD2 (5 bases). Trimming shortened V by 3 bases and J by 6 bases, and 12 bases separated the two germline ends. CDR1 is MNHNS, CDR2 SASEGT, per germline. This CDR3 comprises 14 residues. The CDR3 here is CASSEGSSTNEQFF. The CDR3 DNA sequence: TGTGCCAGCAGTGAGGGGTCTAGCACCAATGAGCAGTTCTTC.

This clone was counted once. The V and J genes are TRBV1 and TRBJ1-2. TRBV1 is recorded as a pseudogene. The CDR3 runs to 14 residues. The CDR3 sequence: CTRYRGLGNYGYTF. The CDR3, as DNA: TGCACCAGGTATCGGGGATTGGGGAACTATGGCTACACCTTC.